This TCR beta chain was found in a study of T-cell reconstitution after alpha-beta-depleted transplantation in children. This clonotype has a count of ten or more. CDR1 is ENHRY and CDR2 is SYGVKD in the germline V gene. The CDR3 is 14 residues long. V was cut by 1 base and J by 2 bases, with 8 bases left in between. Preparation of the TCRbeta library involved a method that used unique molecular identifiers. TCRdb redid the calling of the PCR reads with MiXCR, one entry per CDR3 protein. Of 240,000 or so distinct CDR3 sequences in the sample, around 12% are singletons; the top ten hold 2% to 3%. This receptor was taken from a human donor who donated a stem cell graft to a child with acute lymphoblastic leukemia. V gene TRBV10-3 combines with J gene TRBJ2-5; no firm D call. The sequencing used PBMCs from the stem cell graft donor, collected from the stem cell graft. The CDR3 sequence: CAISEFQRQETQYF. DNA of the CDR3: TGTGCCATCAGTGAGTTCCAGAGACAAGAGACCCAGTACTTC.